One sample yielded the 27 T cell receptor beta chains listed below, sequenced in a study of shared clonotypes between healthy human individuals. Positively selected for CCR7, the CD45RO-negative cells used as naive CD8 cells excluded terminally differentiated effector memory CD45RA+ cells. This table comes from immunoSEQ multiplex PCR, and its TCRdb copy is limited to in-frame clones, with some not included. The sample has roughly 2.1 million clones, 85% to 95% seen once; the top ten hold approximately 1.7%. Sequenced: naive CD8+ T cells from PBMCs. All receptors come from a man aged 18 to 29 in good health. Some clones in this sample may be carry-over from other donors' samples.

The chain uses TRBV6-1 and TRBJ2-2; D is unclear. V lost 3 bases, J lost 0 bases, and 5 bases lay in between. The CDR3 totals 14 residues. Germline CDR1 MNHNS, CDR2 SASEGT. The CDR3 DNA is TGTGCCAGCAGTGATAGGGCGAACACCGGGGAGCTGTTTTTT. This codes for CASSDRANTGELFF.

The genes are TRBV23-1 and TRBJ2-7, with D maybe TRBD2 (6 bases). TRBV23-1 is known as an ORF, though its function is uncertain. This CDR3 region has 16 residues. V lost 6 bases to trimming and J lost 6 bases, with 24 bases between them. CDR3 in DNA: TGCGCCAGCAGCCGAATCTCGTGGGGGAGGAGATGCGAGCAGTACTTC. Encoded protein: CASSRISWGRRCEQYF.

The chain is built from TRBV4-1 and TRBJ2-7, with 11 bases aligning to TRBD2. V dropped 0 bases and J dropped 1; count of bases not matched to a gene: 8. CDR3 size: 18 residues. The V gene's germline CDR1 is MGHRA and CDR2 YSYEKL. The CDR3 spells CASSQDPPGLAASYEQYF. The DNA for the CDR3 is TGCGCCAGCAGCCAAGATCCCCCGGGACTAGCGGCATCCTACGAGCAGTACTTC.

The chain is built from TRBV27 and TRBJ2-5, with 9 bases that match TRBD1. CDR3 length equals 17 residues. CDR1 and CDR2 from the germline V gene are MNHEY and SMNVEV (reference sequence). Trimming cost V 2 bases and J 4 bases; bases outside gene matches: 11. CDR3 amino acids: CASSLRGSTGGLETQYF. CDR3 nucleotide sequence: TGTGCCAGCAGTTTACGGGGGTCGACAGGGGGTTTAGAGACCCAGTACTTC.

The chain recombines TRBV6-1 with TRBJ1-2, with TRBD1 matching over 8 bases. This CDR3 is 14 amino acids long. Germline loops: CDR1 MNHNS, CDR2 SASEGT. The ends lost 7 bases at V and 6 bases at J; junction bases unmatched: 10. The CDR3 loop reads CASTPPQGADGYTF. As DNA, the CDR3 is TGTGCCAGCACCCCTCCCCAGGGGGCCGATGGCTACACCTTC.

The chain carries TRBV29-1 and TRBJ1-2; D call uncertain. CDR3 size: 12 residues. CDR1 and CDR2 (germline): SQVTM, ANQGSEA. V lost 6 bases and J 7 bases, leaving 15 bases between the germline ends. CDR3 protein: CSVAPPSGGYTF. CDR3 DNA sequence: TGCAGCGTCGCCCCCCCCTCGGGTGGCTACACCTTC.

This chain links TRBV9 with TRBJ1-1, with D possibly matching TRBD1 (5 bases). V was clipped by 2 bases and J by 3 bases, with 8 bases between them. Germline V gene lookup returns CDR1 SGDLS and CDR2 YYNGEE. The CDR3 loop spans 13 amino acids. The CDR3 DNA is TGTGCCAGCAGCGTCAGGGCCGACACTGAAGCTTTCTTT. This encodes CASSVRADTEAFF.

The V call is TRBV21-1, the J call TRBJ2-1. TRBV21-1 is flagged as a pseudogene. The CDR3 contains 16 residues. CDR3 residues: CASSKGQGRTYNEQFF. The CDR3 DNA follows: TGTGCCAGCAGCAAGGGTCAGGGACGGACCTACAATGAGCAGTTCTTC.

Of note for this clone: Other nucleotide sequences from this sample produce the same CDR3. This chain uses TRBV19 with TRBJ2-7; no clear D gene. The germline V and J ends were trimmed by 6 bases and 3 bases, with 6 bases remaining between them. Germline CDR1 and CDR2: LNHDA and SQIVND (reference sequence). CDR3 length: 11 residues. The CDR3 sequence: CASSPGYEQYF. The CDR3 DNA follows: TGTGCCAGTAGCCCTGGCTACGAGCAGTACTTC. Full variable domain (missing parts from reference TRBV19 and TRBJ2-7): DGGITQSPKYLFRKEGQNVTLSCEQNLNHDAMYWYRQDPGQGLRLIYYSQIVNDFQKGDIAEGYSVSREKKESFPLTVTSAQKNPTAFYLCASSPGYEQYFGPGTRLTVT.

The chain combines TRBV12-5 with TRBJ2-1; perhaps TRBD2 as D (5 bases). Per the germline V gene, CDR1 is LGHNT and CDR2 is FRNRAP. The length of the CDR3 is 13 residues. V lost 1 base and J lost 8, with 9 bases in between. CDR3 sequence: CASGLGTGDEQFF. CDR3 DNA sequence: TGTGCTAGTGGTTTGGGGACTGGGGATGAGCAGTTCTTC.

The chain is built from TRBV9 and TRBJ2-2; perhaps TRBD1 as D (7 bases). The V end lost 4 bases, the J end lost 4 bases, and 11 bases lay between the germline ends. From germline, CDR1 is SGDLS and CDR2 YYNGEE. The length of the CDR3 is 14 residues. CDR3 residues: CASSPQGGTGELFF. CDR3 in DNA: TGTGCCAGCAGCCCCCAGGGGGGCACCGGGGAGCTGTTTTTT.

The table lists this clone with a count of one. V and J are TRBV2 and TRBJ2-7; 12 bases fit TRBD2. Germline V lookup: CDR1 SNHLY, CDR2 FYNNEI. The ends lost 6 bases at V and 5 bases at J; junction bases unmatched: 8. The CDR3 is 15 amino acids. The CDR3 loop reads CASSLGLAGWDEQYF. The CDR3 nucleotides read TGTGCCAGCAGCCTCGGACTAGCGGGATGGGACGAGCAGTACTTC.

V gene TRBV19 combines with J gene TRBJ1-1; D gene ambiguous. The length of the CDR3 is 15 residues. Germline CDR1 and CDR2: LNHDA and SQIVND (reference sequence). V was pared by 6 bases and J by 3 bases, with 17 bases between. CDR3 amino acids: CASSTDLGVHTEAFF. CDR3 bases: TGTGCCAGTAGCACTGATTTGGGAGTACACACTGAAGCTTTCTTT.

The chain combines TRBV28 with TRBJ2-1; D is unclear. The germline CDR1 and CDR2 sequences are MDHEN and SYDVKM. Trimming cost V 0 bases and J 7 bases, with 7 bases left between them. The CDR3 has 13 residues. CDR3 DNA: TGTGCCAGCAGTTTATGGAGCAAAAATGAGCAGTTCTTC. Protein: CASSLWSKNEQFF.

This rearrangement joins TRBV6-5 to TRBJ1-4, with D possibly matching TRBD1 (5 bases). The CDR3 contains 15 residues. The V gene's germline CDR1 is MNHEY and CDR2 SVGAGI. Trimming took off 6 bases at V and 6 bases at J, with 17 bases between the two ends. CDR3 amino acids: CASSPIVGTDEKLFF. The CDR3 bases are TGTGCCAGCAGCCCCATTGTAGGGACCGATGAAAAACTGTTTTTT.

The chain carries TRBV27 and TRBJ2-2, with 13 positions matching TRBD2. The CDR3 sequence is 17 residues long. Germline CDR1 MNHEY, CDR2 SMNVEV (reference sequence). V shed 7 bases, J shed 0 bases, and the junction held 5 bases outside the gene matches. DNA for the CDR3: TGTGCCAGCAACCCCGGGACTAGCGGGACGAACACCGGGGAGCTGTTTTTT. This encodes CASNPGTSGTNTGELFF.

The gene calls are TRBV5-1 and TRBJ2-5, with TRBD2 matching over 8 bases. Unmatched junction bases numbered 18, after V lost 4 bases and J lost 1 base. Germline CDR1 reads SGHRS; CDR2 reads YFSETQ. This CDR3 spans 19 amino acids. The CDR3 spells CASSPDGTRSLYTQETQYF. The CDR3 region has the DNA TGCGCCAGCAGCCCGGACGGGACTAGGAGCCTTTACACCCAAGAGACCCAGTACTTC.

The V gene is TRBV15, the J gene TRBJ2-1; possible D gene TRBD1, 6 bases. CDR3 size: 17 residues. V dropped 0 bases and J dropped 5 bases, with 17 bases sitting between them. CDR1 and CDR2 (germline): LNHNV, YYDKDF (reference sequence). The CDR3 loop reads CATSRDPLEGGHNEQFF. The CDR3 region has the DNA TGTGCCACCAGCAGAGATCCCCTAGAAGGGGGTCACAATGAGCAGTTCTTC.

This clone has just one count. Other DNA sequences of this sample code for an identical CDR3. V gene TRBV7-2 combines with J gene TRBJ2-7; D gene ambiguous. The germline V and J ends were trimmed by 1 base and 2 bases, with 6 bases remaining between them. CDR3 length: 13 residues. CDR1 is SGHTA and CDR2 is FQGNSA in the germline V gene. The CDR3 loop reads CASSLVLAYEQYF. The DNA for the CDR3 is TGTGCCAGCAGCTTAGTTCTGGCCTACGAGCAGTACTTC.

This clone appeared once. The chain combines TRBV6-1 with TRBJ2-7; D not resolved. Germline-derived CDR1 and CDR2 are MNHNS and SASEGT. The V and J ends lost 2 bases and 0 bases respectively, with 8 bases between them. This CDR3 comprises 14 residues. The CDR3 loop reads CASSEYWSSYEQYF. The DNA for the CDR3 is TGTGCCAGCAGTGAATACTGGAGCTCCTACGAGCAGTACTTC.

The J gene is TRBJ1-5, the V gene TRBV28, with D maybe TRBD1 (5 bases). This CDR3 spans 15 amino acids. Germline CDR1 is MDHEN and CDR2 is SYDVKM. V was clipped by 10 bases and J by 1 base, with 17 bases between them. The CDR3 region is CATTIRGGSNQPQHF. The DNA of the CDR3 is TGTGCCACCACGATAAGGGGAGGGAGCAATCAGCCCCAGCATTTT.

The gene calls are TRBV7-9 and TRBJ2-3; D may be TRBD1 or TRBD2 (5 bases each). The germline V gene encodes CDR1 SEHNR and CDR2 FQNEAQ (reference sequence). V lost 5 bases, J lost 5 bases, and 14 bases lay in between. The CDR3 contains 14 residues. In DNA form, the CDR3 reads TGTGCCAGCAGCCCATCCTGGGGGAGAGATACGCAGTATTTT. Translating it yields CASSPSWGRDTQYF.

The chain joins TRBV7-3 to TRBJ2-2; TRBD2 matches 12 bases. In germline, CDR1 is SGHTA, CDR2 FQGTGA. The CDR3 totals 17 residues. V trimming: 3 bases; J trimming: 6 bases; junction bases outside the gene matches: 8. The CDR3: CASSFRLAGVLSGELFF. CDR3 bases: TGTGCCAGCAGCTTCCGACTAGCGGGAGTTTTGTCCGGGGAGCTGTTTTTT.

Of note for this clone: This same CDR3 is encoded by further DNA sequences in the sample. This chain connects TRBV7-9 to TRBJ2-7; D is undetermined. Trimming took off 4 bases at V and 3 bases at J, with 4 bases between the two ends. Germline assignment: CDR1 SEHNR and CDR2 FQNEAQ (reference sequence). The CDR3 has 11 amino acids. The CDR3 nucleotides are TGTGCCAGCAGCTCCGACTACGAGCAGTACTTC. Its translation: CASSSDYEQYF.

Of note for this clone: This sample also contains other DNA sequences that code for the same CDR3. The gene calls are TRBV7-9 and TRBJ2-5; 9 bases fit TRBD2. CDR3 length: 15 residues. Trimming cost V 5 bases and J 2 bases; bases outside gene matches: 6. Germline-derived CDR1 and CDR2 are SEHNR and FQNEAQ (reference sequence). The CDR3, as DNA: TGTGCCAGCAGCCCTGGGCTAGCGGGACAAGAGACCCAGTACTTC. It yields the protein CASSPGLAGQETQYF.

DNA of the CDR3: TGTGCCAGCAAGTACCAACCGGGGAAACTGTTTTTT. As protein: CASKYQPGKLFF. This chain links TRBV6-1 with TRBJ1-4; no clear D. CDR3 length: 12 amino acids. Trimming pared 7 bases from V and 11 bases from J, leaving 14 bases between. Germline CDR1 reads MNHNS; CDR2 reads SASEGT.

V and J are TRBV7-8 and TRBJ2-7; perhaps TRBD2 as D (5 bases). The CDR3 is 15 residues long. Germline V lookup: CDR1 SGHVS, CDR2 FQNEAQ. V was cut by 5 bases and J by 0 bases, with 14 bases left in between. The CDR3 spells CASSRASTYSYEQYF. The CDR3, as DNA: TGTGCCAGCAGCCGGGCTAGCACCTACTCCTACGAGCAGTACTTC. Complete variable domain (other parts from reference TRBV7-8 and TRBJ2-7): GAGVSQSPRYKVAKRGQDVALRCDPISGHVSLFWYQQALGQGPEFLTYFQNEAQLDKSGLPSDRFFAERPEGSVSTLKIQRTQQEDSAVYLCASSRASTYSYEQYFGPGTRLTVT.